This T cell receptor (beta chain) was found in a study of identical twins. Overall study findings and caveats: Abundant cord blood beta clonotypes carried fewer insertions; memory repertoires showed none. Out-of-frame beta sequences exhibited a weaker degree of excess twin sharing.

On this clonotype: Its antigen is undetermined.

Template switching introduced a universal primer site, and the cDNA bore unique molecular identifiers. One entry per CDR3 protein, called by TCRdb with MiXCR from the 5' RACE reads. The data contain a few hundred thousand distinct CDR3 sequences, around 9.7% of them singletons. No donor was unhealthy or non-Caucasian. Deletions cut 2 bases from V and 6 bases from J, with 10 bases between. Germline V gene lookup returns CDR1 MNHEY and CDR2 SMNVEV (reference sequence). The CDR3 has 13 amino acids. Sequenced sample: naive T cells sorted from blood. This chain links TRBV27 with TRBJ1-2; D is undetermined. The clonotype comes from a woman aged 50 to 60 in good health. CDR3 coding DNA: TGTGCCAGCAGTTTACAGGCATGGAATGGCTACACCTTC. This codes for CASSLQAWNGYTF.